This T cell receptor (beta chain) was sequenced in a study of cytomegalovirus exposure and HLA in healthy donors. General observations from the study: Most of the TCR beta V segments (in an earlier analysis) were productive either about 90% or about 30% of the time. Apart from CMV serostatus, no immune exposure information was available. Cytomegalovirus status was reportedly diagnosed by the classifier with high sensitivity and specificity.

The CDR3 covers 12 residues. Germline V gene data show CDR1 as LNHDA and CDR2 as SQIVND (reference sequence). Trimming removed 4 bases from V and 11 bases from J; junction bases left unmatched: 5. About this clone: Its antigen is undetermined.

Primers included in the PCR were 60 Vbeta and 13 Jbeta primers. The protocol was immunoSEQ multiplex PCR, while the TCRdb copy is restricted to in-frame clones and leaves out a portion. The data hold about 160,000 clones, with more than 80% observed a single time. This clonotype was obtained from a woman between 18 and 30 years old in good health and CMV-seronegative. The sequencing sample was made of PBMCs. The V gene is TRBV19, the J gene TRBJ1-2, with TRBD1 matching 9 bases. The CDR3 region has the DNA TGTGCCAGTAGTACCGGGACAGGGAAGTACACCTTC. Amino acids: CASSTGTGKYTF.